This T cell receptor (beta chain) is drawn from a study of early T cells in non-severe SARS-CoV-2 infection. Study-wide background: From unsorted whole blood, bulk RNA was sequenced, and the chains remained unpaired.

With regard to this clonotype: The antigen remains unidentified.

The CDR3 spans 12 residues. V was pared by 7 bases and J by 4 bases, with 10 bases between. Broader study findings: VDJdb-based annotation leaned toward anti-spike CD8 responses and missed private and CD4 specificities.

Unique molecular identifier tags were affixed to discrete cDNA molecules. Via MiXCR, TCRdb re-called the 5' RACE reads, giving one row per CDR3 protein. The sample includes tens of thousands of distinct CDR3 sequences, around 14% of them seen just once. This TCR was recovered from an adult who was a healthcare worker with PCR-confirmed SARS-CoV-2 infection or an uninfected control (not recorded which). V and J are TRBV12-3 or TRBV12-4 and TRBJ1-2; a possible D gene is TRBD1 (6 bases). The sequenced sample consisted of whole blood. CDR3 DNA sequence: TGTGCCAGCACCCCGGACAGCTATGGCTACACCTTC. It encodes CASTPDSYGYTF.